The 8 T cell receptor beta chains given below trace back to one sample, sequenced in a study of blood T cells in healthy people across ages (dated by TCRdb to the mid-2010s). Libraries were made using 5' RACE. Sequencing relied on an Illumina HiSeq 2500. A second PCR of roughly 6 to 11 cycles was performed with a sample-barcoded 5' primer and a J-beta primer mix. Clones were called with MiXCR by TCRdb after fastp trimmed the public reads at Q25, and only in-frame beta chains were retained. When rows share a CDR3 protein, they turn into one entry using the most common DNA and genes. The sample profile shows about 1.7 million distinct CDR3 sequences; about 30% of them were found once. In total, the top ten clones hold approximately 7.7% of the sample. Material: blood. These receptors all come from a woman between 25 and 40 years old in good health.

This clonotype was seen a few times. The rearrangement joins TRBV18 to TRBJ1-1; D unclear. This CDR3 is built from 14 residues. With 1 base removed from V and 3 bases from J, the gap between germline ends came to 9 bases. Germline V gene sequence: CDR1 KGHSH, CDR2 LQKENI. The CDR3 DNA follows: TGTGCCAGCTCACCACAAGTTGGCGACACTGAAGCTTTCTTT. Translating gives CASSPQVGDTEAFF.

The CDR3 DNA reads TGTGCCAGCAGCTACCCCGGGACAGGGGCCTCCTGGAGGGGCTACACCTTC. Encoded protein: CASSYPGTGASWRGYTF. The chain uses TRBV11-2 and TRBJ1-2; 10 bases fit TRBD1. V lost 4 bases, J lost 8 bases, and 16 bases stayed unmatched. Germline CDR1 reads SGHAT; CDR2 reads FQNNGV. The CDR3 sequence is 17 residues long.

This chain joins TRBV4-3 and TRBJ2-5, with D perhaps TRBD2 (5 bases). This CDR3 comprises 15 residues. V was clipped by 3 bases and J by 11 bases, with 22 bases between them. Germline values: CDR1 LGHNA, CDR2 YSLEER. The CDR3 DNA reads TGCGCCAGCAGCCAGGGTGAGGGAGCTTACAATGAGCAGTACTTC. Translated, it gives CASSQGEGAYNEQYF.

Only one count was recorded for this clonotype. This clone may be a read error of a much larger clone one base away. V usage is TRBV5-1 and J usage is TRBJ1-2, with no clear D. The CDR3 is made up of 14 amino acids. V was pared by 3 bases and J by 2 bases, with 11 bases between. Germline V CDR1 and CDR2: SGHRS, YFSETQ. This chain's CDR3 is CASSSAGKNYGYTF. Written as DNA, the CDR3 is TGCGCCAGCAGCTCGGCTGGAAAGAACTATGGCTACACCTTC.

CDR3 nucleotide sequence: TGTGCCAGCAGTTACGGGGATACAAGAGGCTACACCTTC. Translated, it gives CASSYGDTRGYTF. The chain uses TRBV6-2 or TRBV6-3 and TRBJ1-2; D is ambiguous. Trimming took off 2 bases at V and 8 bases at J, with 12 bases between the two ends. This CDR3 has 13 residues. Germline lookup yields CDR1 MNHEY and CDR2 SVGEGT.

This clonotype turned up a few times. The chain combines TRBV12-5 with TRBJ2-3, with D tentatively TRBD2 (6 bases). The ends were cut back, 3 bases at V and 0 bases at J, with 10 bases in the middle. CDR3 length: 15 amino acids. Germline values: CDR1 LGHNT, CDR2 FRNRAP. CDR3 in amino acids: CASGLGDSSTDTQYF. DNA for the CDR3: TGTGCTAGTGGTTTAGGGGACTCCAGCACAGATACGCAGTATTTT. Full variable domain (rest looked up from reference TRBV12-5 and TRBJ2-3): DARVTQTPRHKVTEMGQEVTMRCQPILGHNTVFWYRQTMMQGLELLAYFRNRAPLDDSGMPKDRFSAEMPDATLATLKIQPSEPRDSAVYFCASGLGDSSTDTQYFGPGTRLTVL.

The chain links TRBV3-1 to TRBJ2-2; maybe TRBD2 (6 bases). V shed 4 bases and J shed 2 bases, with 11 bases lying between them. Germline assignment: CDR1 LGHDT and CDR2 YNNKEL (reference sequence). The CDR3 runs 15 residues. The CDR3 region has the DNA TGTGCCAGCAGCCTCGGGGGTAAAAACACCGGGGAGCTGTTTTTT. Residues: CASSLGGKNTGELFF. Together with reference TRBV3-1 and TRBJ2-2, the CDR3 gives the full variable domain: DTAVSQTPKYLVTQMGNDKSIKCEQNLGHDTMYWYKQDSKKFLKIMFSYNNKELIINETVPNRFSPKSPDKAHLNLHINSLELGDSAVYFCASSLGGKNTGELFFGEGSRLTVL.

CDR3 residues: CASSPLPTVNYGYTF. CDR3 DNA sequence: TGTGCCAGCAGCCCGTTACCGACAGTTAACTATGGCTACACCTTC. The chain combines TRBV7-2 with TRBJ1-2; possibly TRBD1 for D (5 bases). CDR3 length: 15 residues. Per the germline V gene, CDR1 is SGHTA and CDR2 is FQGNSA. Between the trimmed V and J ends, which lost 5 bases and 1 base, there was a span of 14 bases.